This TCR beta chain was captured in a study of blood T cell repertoires in COVID-19 (TCRdb year 2020). Concerning the study at large: Samples from collaborators originated in the United States, Italy and Spain and spanned both the acute and convalescent phases of COVID-19. The material from the prospective study consisted of cDNA or gDNA derived from T cells, B-cell-depleted T cells, or PBMCs. Subjects who had been exposed to COVID-19, were actively infected with it, or had recovered from it provided the deeply sampled blood TCRbeta repertoires that made up the dataset. The repertoires were released in a freely available public database meant as a resource for research on the immune response to SARS-CoV-2. The samples were drawn from the first 160 participants of the ongoing ImmuneRACE study and from under 1,500 subjects provided by 6 global collaborators. A de-identified subject ID, COVID-19 status, age in years and sex were almost always included in the sample metadata. HLA class I and class II types, where available, came from metadata supplied by the sample provider rather than from assay-based typing. Study-wide conclusions, independent of this receptor: The quantity of clinical and demographic metadata differed by source and by participant and was supplied without curation.

TCRbeta CDR3 regions were amplified from genomic DNA using the immunoSEQ Assay, a bias-controlled multiplex PCR. The original pipeline was this. The number of nucleated cells in each sample was estimated from the amplification of reference gene primers within the assay. To quantify the absolute abundance of each unique TCRbeta CDR3 rearrangement, sequence reads were collapsed and filtered. For each sample, productive Simpson clonality was calculated as the square root of Simpson's diversity index over productive rearrangements. This immuneACCESS table, as held by TCRdb, lists in-frame sequences with V and J called but not all clones. Of the missing ones, under half trace to an unresolved V gene in checked studies; the others have no known cause. V and J calls and clone size are given by that table; D and trimming were obtained from the DNA. Within this sample are about 430,000 clones, with 88% of them counted one time only. Jointly, the top ten make up roughly 0.97% of the sample.

Participants in the prospective study were enrolled through a virtual design, were aged about 18 to 100 years, and lived in roughly 24 United States geographic areas. Cohort assignment in the prospective study relied on participant-reported clinical history from a screening survey and a study questionnaire. Mobile phlebotomists in the prospective study collected whole blood, serum and a nasopharyngeal or oropharyngeal swab from every participant. Prospective study participants could optionally give additional blood draws and questionnaires over an approximately two-month period. Prospective study blood samples were shipped either frozen or at room temperature before DNA extraction. The V end loses 0 bases and the J end loses 3 bases, and a stretch of 18 bases separates them. The CDR3 numbers 19 residues from cysteine through phenylalanine. Only the CDR3 part of the read is kept: 57 bases, read in frame from the first base. Taken from the germline V gene (reference sequence), the CDR1 and CDR2 loops are LGHDT and YNNKEL.

This clone showed up just once. It lacks a known antigen. The sample holds no much larger clone one base away, and base qualities are not on file. The clonotype comes from a woman aged 30 to 39 with acute COVID-19. Sequencing was carried out using PBMCs or T cells enriched from blood (not recorded which). The chain employs TRBV3-1 (or the pseudogene TRBV3-2) and TRBJ2-6; 7 matching bases give a weak D call of TRBD1. The bases read TGTGCCAGCAGCCAAGAGAGGAGACAGGGCGGGATTGGGGCCAACGTCCTGACTTTC. Its amino acids are CASSQERRQGGIGANVLTF.